Listed below are T cell receptor beta chains from one sample, sequenced in a study of early T cells in non-severe SARS-CoV-2 infection. TCRdb ran MiXCR on the 5' RACE reads and lists one entry per CDR3 protein. The sample holds tens of thousands of distinct CDR3 sequences, 6.2% seen once. Sequencing used whole blood. The receptors come from an adult who was a healthcare worker with PCR-confirmed SARS-CoV-2 infection or an uninfected control (not recorded which). The CDR3 runs from the conserved cysteine through the conserved F or W. The D gene is left open where the match is weak. Size tells how often a clone was seen (once, few, many) or the class of an expanded clone, and some rows leave it out.

CDR3nt	CDR3aa	abundance	d_gene	v_gene	j_gene
TGTGCCAGCAGCTTAGCGGCAGGGAGCCTATACGAGCAGTACTTC	CASSLAAGSLYEQYF	many	NA	TRBV7-8	TRBJ2-7
TGTGCCAGCAGTCTCCCGAATCGGCCGGGCGATACGCAGTATTTT	CASSLPNRPGDTQYF	few	NA	TRBV28	TRBJ2-3
TGTGCCAGCAGTTTTCGACAGGGTGGGACCGGGGAGCTGTTTTTT	CASSFRQGGTGELFF	NA	TRBD1	TRBV11-2	TRBJ2-2
TGTGCCAGCAACCCGGGCACCACAGATACGCAGTATTTT	CASNPGTTDTQYF	many	NA	TRBV7-8	TRBJ2-3
TGTGCCAGCAGTTTATCGTGGTTGTCCGGCACAGATACGCAGTATTTT	CASSLSWLSGTDTQYF	NA	NA	TRBV27	TRBJ2-3
TGTGCCAGCATCCAGAACAGGGCCGGGGAGCTGTTTTTT	CASIQNRAGELFF	NA	NA	TRBV12-3/TRBV12-4	TRBJ2-2
TGTGCCAGCAGCTTAGATAAAGGCGGGATCAAGACCGACTCCTACGAGCAGTACTTC	CASSLDKGGIKTDSYEQYF	NA	NA	TRBV11-2	TRBJ2-7
TGTGCCAGCAGTTACGCGTCGTGGGAGAAAGCTTTCTTT	CASSYASWEKAFF	NA	NA	TRBV6-5	TRBJ1-1
TGTGCCAGCAGCCGTAGCGTGAATGAGCAGTTCTTC	CASSRSVNEQFF	NA	NA	TRBV3-1	TRBJ2-1
TGTGCCAGCAGTTCACGGGGCACAGATACGCAGTATTTT	CASSSRGTDTQYF	NA	NA	TRBV12-3/TRBV12-4	TRBJ2-3
TGTGCCAGTAGTATACGTTCTTCCTACGAGCAGAACTTC	CASSIRSSYEQNF	once	NA	TRBV19	TRBJ2-7
TGTGCCAGCAGCCTCATGCTCTGGCGCCAAGAGACCCAGTACTTC	CASSLMLWRQETQYF	few	NA	TRBV7-2	TRBJ2-5